This TCR beta chain came from a study of blood T cell repertoires in COVID-19. Across about 22 US areas, participants ranged in age from about 18 to 90 years. Resolution of symptoms, clearance, or two negative PCRs was present in recovered Cohort 3 donors. Sequencing used immunoSEQ multiplex PCR; TCRdb keeps in-frame clones, though not all of them. The sample holds fewer than 450,000 clones, roughly 91% seen once. The germline V gene encodes CDR1 ENHRY and CDR2 SYGVKD. The CDR3 loop spans 14 amino acids. With 4 bases removed from V and 3 bases from J, the gap between germline ends came to 13 bases. J is TRBJ2-7 and V is TRBV10-3; the D is unclear. This receptor was taken from a man aged 18 to 29 who had recovered from COVID-19. Sequencing was done on a sample of PBMCs or T cells enriched from blood (not recorded which). CDR3 coding DNA: TGTGCCATCAGTGCTACCCAAATTCTCTACGAGCAGTACTTC. Its protein product is CAISATQILYEQYF.